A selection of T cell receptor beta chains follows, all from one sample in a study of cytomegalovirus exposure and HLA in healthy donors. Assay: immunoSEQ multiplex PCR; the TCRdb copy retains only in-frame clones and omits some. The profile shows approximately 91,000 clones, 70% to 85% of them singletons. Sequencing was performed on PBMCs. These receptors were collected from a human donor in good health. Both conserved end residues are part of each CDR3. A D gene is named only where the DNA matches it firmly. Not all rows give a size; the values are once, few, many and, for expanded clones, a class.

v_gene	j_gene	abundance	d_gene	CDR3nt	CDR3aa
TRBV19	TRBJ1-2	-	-	TGTGCCAGTCGAAATTTAGGGCAGGCCCGCGGGCTAGATGGCTACACCTTC	CASRNLGQARGLDGYTF
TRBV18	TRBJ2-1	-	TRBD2	TGTGCCAGCTCACCAGTCGGGAGGGCCAGGGAGAATGAGCAGTTCTTC	CASSPVGRARENEQFF
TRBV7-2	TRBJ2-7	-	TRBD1	TGTGCCAGCACCCCAGGGGGACACCTCGACTACGAGCAGTACTTC	CASTPGGHLDYEQYF
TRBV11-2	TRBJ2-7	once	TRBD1	TGTGCCAGCAGCCAGCAGCCGGGACAGGTACTATTATACGAGCAGTACTTC	CASSQQPGQVLLYEQYF
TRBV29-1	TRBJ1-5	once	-	TGCAGCGTTGGCGGTGGCAATCAGCCCCAGCATTTT	CSVGGGNQPQHF
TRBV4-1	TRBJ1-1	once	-	TGCGCCAGCAGCCAGGAGGGGGGGATAGGCACTGAAGCTTTCTTT	CASSQEGGIGTEAFF
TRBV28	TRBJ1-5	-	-	TGTGCCAGCAGTCCGCCCGGGGAAGGCATAGGAAATCAGCCCCAGCATTTT	CASSPPGEGIGNQPQHF
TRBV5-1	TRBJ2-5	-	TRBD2	TGCGCCAGCAGCTTGGGGCCGGGGGGGGAGACCCAGTACTTC	CASSLGPGGETQYF
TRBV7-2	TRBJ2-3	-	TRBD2	TGTGCCAGCAGCTTAGGGGCGGGGGGGAGCACAGATACGCAGTATTTT	CASSLGAGGSTDTQYF
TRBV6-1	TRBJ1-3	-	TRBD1	TGTGCCATCGGGACAGGGGCTGGAAACACCATATATTTT	CAIGTGAGNTIYF
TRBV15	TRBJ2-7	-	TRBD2	TGTGCCACCAGCAGAGGGTCGGGGCTAGCGGGCCCCTACGAGCAGTACTTC	CATSRGSGLAGPYEQYF
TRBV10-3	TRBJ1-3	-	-	TGTGCCATCACCCCAAGAGAAGGAAACACCATATATTTT	CAITPREGNTIYF
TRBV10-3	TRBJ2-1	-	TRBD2	TGTGCCATCAGTGCGCTAGCGGGGGGCTCCTACAATGAGCAGTTCTTC	CAISALAGGSYNEQFF
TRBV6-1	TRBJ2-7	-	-	TGTGCCAGCAGCTCCCTATCCCCCTCCTACGAGCAGTACTTC	CASSSLSPSYEQYF
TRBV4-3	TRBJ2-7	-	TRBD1	TGCGCCAGCAGCCAAGCAGGGGGAGCGTACGAGCAGTACTTC	CASSQAGGAYEQYF
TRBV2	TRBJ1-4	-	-	TGTGCCAGCAGTAAGGGGAAGGGAAATGAAAAACTGTTTTTT	CASSKGKGNEKLFF
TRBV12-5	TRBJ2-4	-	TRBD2	TGTGCTAGTGGTTTGTGGAGCGGGGGGTCCTTGGATCAGTACTTC	CASGLWSGGSLDQYF
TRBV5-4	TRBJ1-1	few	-	TGTGCCAGCAGCAGGGGCGCTGAAGCTTTCTTT	CASSRGAEAFF
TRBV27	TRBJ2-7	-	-	TGTGCCAGCAGTTTACTCGGAGCCTACGAGCAGTACTTC	CASSLLGAYEQYF
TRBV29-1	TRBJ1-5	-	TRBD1	TGCAGCGTTGGAACCGACAGGGGCAATCAGCCCCAGCATTTT	CSVGTDRGNQPQHF
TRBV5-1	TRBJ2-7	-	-	TGCGCCAGCAGCTTGGGGGGGCCTGGCTACGAGCAGTACTTC	CASSLGGPGYEQYF
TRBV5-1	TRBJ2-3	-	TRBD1	TGCGCCAGCAGCTTGGGGCCTACAGGGGCAGATACGCAGTATTTT	CASSLGPTGADTQYF
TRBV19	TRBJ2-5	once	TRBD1	TGTGCCAGTAGTATAGGAGGGGGCGCGATGGAGACCCAGTACTTC	CASSIGGGAMETQYF
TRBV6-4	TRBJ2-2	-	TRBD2	TGTGCCAGCAGTGACTCTAGCGGGAGCGGGGAGCTGTTTTTT	CASSDSSGSGELFF
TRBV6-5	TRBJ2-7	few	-	TGTGCCAGCAGTTACGACCGGGGGTCCCACGAGCAGTACTTC	CASSYDRGSHEQYF
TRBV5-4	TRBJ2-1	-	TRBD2	TGTGCCAGCAGCTTGGCCGCTAGCGGGTATGAGCAGTTCTTC	CASSLAASGYEQFF
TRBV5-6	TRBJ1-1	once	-	TGTGCCAGGGAGGGAGGGGGGACTGAAGCTTTCTTT	CAREGGGTEAFF
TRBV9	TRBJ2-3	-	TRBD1	TGTGCCAGCAGCGTAGGAGGGACAGGGGTAGATACGCAGTATTTT	CASSVGGTGVDTQYF
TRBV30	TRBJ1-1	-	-	TGTGCCTGGAGGATCGGTGGTACTGAAGCTTTCTTT	CAWRIGGTEAFF
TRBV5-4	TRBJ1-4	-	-	TGTGCCAGCAGCTTAGGGGGAGGGGAAAAACTGTTTTTT	CASSLGGGEKLFF
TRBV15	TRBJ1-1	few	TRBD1	TGTGCCACCAGCAGACTTCAGTGGGGGACAGGGAAAGACACTGAAGCTTTCTTT	CATSRLQWGTGKDTEAFF
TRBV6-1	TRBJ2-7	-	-	TGTGCCAGTTCCGTCGGTCCGGCAGACTACGAGCAGTACTTC	CASSVGPADYEQYF
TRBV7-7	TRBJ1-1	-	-	TGTGCTAGCAGCTTGACAGAGAACACTGAAGCTTTCTTT	CASSLTENTEAFF
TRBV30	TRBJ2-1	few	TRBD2	TGTGCCTGGAGTGTCGAGTCGGGGGGATACAATGAGCAGTTCTTC	CAWSVESGGYNEQFF
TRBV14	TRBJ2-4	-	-	TGTGCCAGCAGTAGTTGGGGGCAGGACATTCAGTACTTC	CASSSWGQDIQYF
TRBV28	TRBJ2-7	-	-	TGTGCCAGCAGGGAGGACCGTCGCTACGAGCAGTACTTC	CASREDRRYEQYF
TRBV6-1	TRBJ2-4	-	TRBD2	TGTGCCAGCAGTGGGACTAGAGCGAACATTCAGTACTTC	CASSGTRANIQYF
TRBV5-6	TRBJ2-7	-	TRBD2	TGTGCCAGCAGCTTGGGGACTAGCGGGAGGGCCGGGCAGTACTTC	CASSLGTSGRAGQYF
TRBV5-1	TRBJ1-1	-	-	TGCGCCAGCAGCTTGGTGGGCAGCCTGAACACTGAAGCTTTCTTT	CASSLVGSLNTEAFF
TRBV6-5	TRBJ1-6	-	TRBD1	TGTGCCAGCAGGGGACAGGGGAATTCACCCCTCCACTTT	CASRGQGNSPLHF
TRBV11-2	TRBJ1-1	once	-	TGTGCCAGCAGCTCCCCACGGGGAATTTTGGCTGAAGCTTTCTTT	CASSSPRGILAEAFF
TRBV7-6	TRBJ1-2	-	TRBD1	TGTGCCAGCAGCACACAGGGACAGGGGGCGATCAATGGCTACACCTTC	CASSTQGQGAINGYTF
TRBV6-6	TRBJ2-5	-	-	TGTGCCAGCGGGGGGTACCAAGAGACCCAGTACTTC	CASGGYQETQYF
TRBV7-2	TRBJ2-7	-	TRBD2	TGTGCCAGCAGCTTAGGGGGTAGCGGGAGACCTACCTCCTACGAGCAGTACTTC	CASSLGGSGRPTSYEQYF
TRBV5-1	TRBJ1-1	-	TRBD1	TGCGCCAGCAGCCGTACAGGGGGGAGCACTGAAGCTTTCTTT	CASSRTGGSTEAFF
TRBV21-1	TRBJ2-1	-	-	TGTGCCAGCAGCGACTCCGGGACAGGGGGTTACAATGAGCAGTTCTTC	CASSDSGTGGYNEQFF
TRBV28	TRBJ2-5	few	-	TGTGCCAGCAGTTTCGCGACAGCACAAGAGACCCAGTACTTC	CASSFATAQETQYF
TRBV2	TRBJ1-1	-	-	TGTGCCAGCAGTGTCTCCAACACTGAAGCTTTCTTT	CASSVSNTEAFF
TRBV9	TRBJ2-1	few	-	TGTGCCAGCAGCCCATACATAAGCTCCTACAATGAGCAGTTCTTC	CASSPYISSYNEQFF
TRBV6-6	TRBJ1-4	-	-	TGTGCCAGCAGTTACGGGGGGACGGAAAAAGAAAAACTGTTTTTT	CASSYGGTEKEKLFF
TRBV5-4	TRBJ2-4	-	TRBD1	TGTGCCGGAAGCCAGGGGGTTGCCAAAAACATTCAGTACTTC	CAGSQGVAKNIQYF
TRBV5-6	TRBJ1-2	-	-	TGTGCCAGCAGCTTGGGCAGTCGATACAACTATGGCTACACCTTC	CASSLGSRYNYGYTF
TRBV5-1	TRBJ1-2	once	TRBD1	TGCGCCAGCAACGGACAGGGACGGTATGGCTACACCTTC	CASNGQGRYGYTF
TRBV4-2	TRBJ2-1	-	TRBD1	TGTGCCAGCAGCCAAGTGGGGGACAGGTCCGATGAGCAGTTCTTC	CASSQVGDRSDEQFF